This T cell receptor (beta chain) came from a study of early T cells in non-severe SARS-CoV-2 infection. Using its own MiXCR run on the 5' RACE reads, TCRdb lists one record per CDR3 protein. The sample has roughly 47,000 distinct CDR3 sequences, around 6.5% seen once. In this sample, this clonotype turned up a few times. Per the germline V gene, CDR1 is SGHVS and CDR2 is FQNEAQ. The CDR3 contains 11 residues. The V gene lost 4 bases and the J gene lost 11 bases, with 9 bases spanning the gap. The sequence came from an adult who was a healthcare worker with PCR-confirmed SARS-CoV-2 infection or an uninfected control (not recorded which). The sample was whole blood, taken at baseline. The chain combines TRBV7-8 with TRBJ2-1; D could derive from TRBD1 or TRBD2 (5 bases each). The CDR3 loop reads CASSWGNKQFF. The DNA of the CDR3 is TGTGCCAGCAGCTGGGGGAACAAGCAGTTCTTC.